This TCR beta chain was sequenced for a study of breast tumors, draining lymph nodes, adjacent tissues (dated by TCRdb to between 2015 and 2016). Regarding the complete study: Breast cancer patients provided tumor, adjacent nontumor tissue and axillary lymph nodes, and the study compared the TCR beta repertoires across these three sources. In human breast cancer, the study set out to evaluate how tumor, surrounding tissue and draining lymph node repertoires relate to one another and whether T cells may move between these sites. Overall study outcomes, separate from this receptor: T-cell repertoire diversity in tumors was found to be lower than in lymph nodes but higher than in nontumor tissue, and preferential V and J gene usage was observed. The data were considered consistent with most tumor T cells being derived from the lymph node and subsequently expanding within tumor tissue. The similarity between tumor and nontumor tissue repertoires was significantly greater in luminal-like breast cancer than in basal-like breast cancer. The conclusion that tumor T cells originate in lymph nodes was framed as consistent with a hypothesis rather than directly demonstrated.

The axillary draining lymph nodes of breast cancer patients were the source of the lymph node samples. The sample holds many counts of this clonotype. This receptor's antigen is unknown. It has no much larger one-base neighbor in the sample; base qualities were not kept. TCRdb shows the sequencer as Illumina HiSeq 2000. TCR beta chain libraries were generated by multiplex PCR amplification. High-throughput sequencing was used to analyze the amplified TCR beta chain products. TCRdb cleaned the public reads at Q25 with fastp, built clones with MiXCR and kept in-frame beta chains. Each entry merges the rows of one CDR3 protein and shows their most common DNA and genes. This sample lists over 150,000 distinct CDR3 sequences; approximately 30% were detected once. Approximately 4.3% of the sample is taken by the ten largest. The source is a female donor with breast cancer. Some clones in this sample may be carry-over from other donors' samples. The sequencing input was axillary lymph node tissue.

The CDR3 region has the sequence CASTSGGFEKLFF. The DNA reads as follows: TGTGCCAGCACCTCTGGGGGATTTGAAAAACTGTTTTTT. The chain uses TRBV19 and TRBJ1-4; 5 matching bases give a weak D call of TRBD1. CDR1 and CDR2 were assigned from the germline V gene (reference sequence) as LNHDA and SQIVND. Taken from cysteine to phenylalanine, the CDR3 has 13 residues. The CDR3 DNA has 39 bases and is translated from base 1. Relative to germline, V is 9 bases shorter and J is 7 bases shorter, with 15 bases between their ends.